The 25 T cell receptor beta chains below were found in one sample sequenced in a study of T cells in Graves' hyperthyroidism and ophthalmopathy. TCR beta CDR3 region amplification was performed from RNA transcripts. A set of HTBI primers served as the primers for a first-round RT-PCR of the TCR CDR3. MiXCR, run by TCRdb on the multiplex PCR reads, gives a single entry per CDR3 protein. The table lists 650,000 to 850,000 distinct CDR3 sequences, approximately 19% of them singletons. Sequencing used blood. Receptors originate from a woman aged 50 to 60 with Graves' hyperthyroidism that later progressed to Graves' ophthalmopathy.

This clonotype was seen just once. The CDR3 region is CASSPFDRNNEQFF. DNA for the CDR3: TGTGCCAGCTCACCTTTCGACAGAAACAATGAGCAGTTCTTC. The chain has TRBV18 and TRBJ2-1, with D possibly being TRBD1 (5 bases). The V and J ends lost 3 bases and 5 bases respectively, with 11 bases between them. Germline values: CDR1 KGHSH, CDR2 LQKENI. The CDR3 consists of 14 residues.

This clonotype was counted many times. V and J are TRBV11-2 and TRBJ2-2; the D is unclear. There are 15 residues in the CDR3. Trimming removed 5 bases from V and 4 bases from J, with 14 bases in between. From germline, CDR1 is SGHAT and CDR2 FQNNGV. The CDR3 is CASSPPLLVTGELFF. CDR3 nucleotides: TGTGCCAGCAGCCCTCCTCTTTTGGTCACCGGGGAGCTGTTTTTT.

This clonotype was seen just once. The junction shows a germline mismatch at one end, possibly a read error. This chain links TRBV20-1 with TRBJ2-7, with D tentatively TRBD2 (6 bases). CDR3 length equals 12 residues. Germline V gene sequence: CDR1 DFQATT, CDR2 SNEGSKA (reference sequence). CDR3 coding DNA: TGCGGTGCTAGAGAGGAGGGTTACGAGCAGTACTTC. Translation: CGAREEGYEQYF.

The gene calls are TRBV5-8 and TRBJ2-2; a possible D gene is TRBD1 (5 bases). V dropped 3 bases and J dropped 0 bases, with 9 bases sitting between them. This CDR3 contains 15 residues. Germline loops: CDR1 SGHTS, CDR2 YDEGEE. CDR3 sequence: CASSYRQSNTGELFF. The CDR3 DNA reads as TGTGCCAGCAGCTATAGACAGTCGAACACCGGGGAGCTGTTTTTT.

For this clonotype: A junction end diverges from the germline sequence, so it may reflect a read error. The V gene is TRBV7-9, the J gene TRBJ1-6; 7 bases match TRBD1. The CDR3 spans 14 residues. Germline V gives CDR1 SEHNR, CDR2 FQNEAQ (reference sequence). Written as DNA, the CDR3 is TGTGCCAGCAGCTTAGCAGGGGGCGATTCACCCCGCCACTTT. It translates to CASSLAGGDSPRHF.

CDR3 in DNA: TGTGCCATCAGGGCGGGACGACAGACCTCTGGAAACACCATATATTTT. This translates into CAIRAGRQTSGNTIYF. The J gene is TRBJ1-3, the V gene TRBV10-3; D is possibly TRBD1 (5 bases). Trimming removed 6 bases from V and 0 bases from J, with 15 bases in between. Germline assignment: CDR1 ENHRY and CDR2 SYGVKD. This CDR3 contains 16 residues.

This clonotype was observed many times. V usage is TRBV4-1 and J usage is TRBJ2-4; D might be TRBD1 (6 bases). V was trimmed by 0 bases and J by 5 bases, leaving 14 bases between them. The CDR3 spans 16 residues. From germline, CDR1 is MGHRA and CDR2 YSYEKL. CDR3 DNA sequence: TGCGCCAGCAGCCAAGAGTCGGCAGGGGTTGAAAACATTCAGTACTTC. It is translated as CASSQESAGVENIQYF.

This clonotype was picked up a small number of times. This CDR3 is CASSPRTAEAFF. DNA of the CDR3: TGTGCCAGTAGTCCCCGGACGGCTGAAGCTTTCTTT. The V gene is TRBV19, the J gene TRBJ1-1; D ambiguous. This CDR3 has 12 amino acids. Trimming removed 5 bases at V and 6 bases at J, with 10 bases between. Per germline, CDR1 LNHDA and CDR2 SQIVND (reference sequence).

This clonotype occurred a few times. The chain uses TRBV7-9 and TRBJ1-1; D gene unclear. The germline V and J ends were trimmed by 5 bases and 1 base, with 17 bases remaining between them. This CDR3 contains 16 residues. Germline V lookup: CDR1 SEHNR, CDR2 FQNEAQ (reference sequence). CDR3 nucleotides: TGTGCCAGCAGCAACCCGGGGTTTGAGGAGAACACTGAAGCTTTCTTT. The encoded protein is CASSNPGFEENTEAFF.

Concerning this clonotype: It may be a read error: a sequence one base away is much more abundant. The rearrangement uses TRBV20-1 and TRBJ1-1; D perhaps matches TRBD1 (6 bases). CDR3 length: 11 residues. Germline CDR1 and CDR2: DFQATT and SNEGSKA (reference sequence). Trimming cost V 2 bases and J 7 bases, with 8 bases left between them. CDR3 amino acids: CSARKDSEAFF. CDR3 nucleotide sequence: TGCAGTGCTAGAAAGGACAGTGAAGCTTTCTTT.

This chain connects TRBV25-1 to TRBJ1-6; TRBD1 matches 7 bases. The CDR3 loop spans 14 amino acids. In germline, CDR1 is MGHDK, CDR2 SYGVNS. V shed 5 bases and J 6 bases; nucleotides not matched to a gene: 4. Here the CDR3 DNA reads TGTGCCAGCAGTATTGGGACAGCTAATTCACCCCTCCACTTT. This encodes CASSIGTANSPLHF.

This clonotype was found a few times. The chain recombines TRBV6-9 with TRBJ2-7, with TRBD2 identical over 7 bases. Unmatched junction bases numbered 3, after V lost 1 base and J lost 6 bases. The CDR3 has 13 residues. The V gene's germline CDR1 is MNHGY and CDR2 SVAAGI. The CDR3 DNA reads as TGTGCCAGCAGTTATTGGGGGGGGGTCGAGCAGTACTTC. Protein product: CASSYWGGVEQYF.

This clonotype was counted at least ten times. The gene calls are TRBV11-2 and TRBJ2-7; 9 nucleotides align to TRBD1. The CDR3 totals 15 residues. V was pared by 1 base and J by 1 base, with 2 bases of the junction left unmatched. Per germline, CDR1 SGHAT and CDR2 FQNNGV. CDR3: CASSLVGQGSYEQYF. CDR3 DNA sequence: TGTGCCAGCAGCTTAGTTGGACAGGGGTCCTACGAGCAGTACTTC.

This clonotype was seen only a few times. V and J are TRBV29-1 and TRBJ2-1; 7 nucleotides match TRBD1. The CDR3 runs to 16 residues. The junction had 11 bases not matched to a gene; V was cut back by 6 bases and J by 0 bases. Germline V gives CDR1 SQVTM, CDR2 ANQGSEA. The CDR3 reads CSVPRQGPSSYNEQFF. The CDR3 coding sequence is TGCAGCGTCCCCAGACAGGGACCAAGCTCCTACAATGAGCAGTTCTTC.

This clonotype turned up a few times. The chain couples TRBV5-1 to TRBJ1-1; 7 nucleotides align to TRBD1. V was clipped by 0 bases and J by 1 base; unmatched bases: 3. The germline gives CDR1 SGHRS, CDR2 YFSETQ. The CDR3 totals 15 residues. The CDR3 loop reads CASSLGGQRNTEAFF. The CDR3 nucleotides read TGCGCCAGCAGCTTGGGGGGACAGCGGAACACTGAAGCTTTCTTT.

This chain links TRBV3-1 with TRBJ2-5; 8 bases are shared with TRBD1. CDR3 length equals 14 residues. Germline CDR1 and CDR2: LGHDT and YNNKEL (reference sequence). V shed 4 bases, J shed 2 bases, and the junction held 3 bases outside the gene matches. CDR3 sequence (DNA): TGTGCCAGCAGCCGGACAGGGCGGCAAGAGACCCAGTACTTC. It translates to CASSRTGRQETQYF.

This clonotype showed up many times. The rearrangement uses TRBV11-2 and TRBJ1-2; TRBD1 matches at 9 bases. Germline loops: CDR1 SGHAT, CDR2 FQNNGV. The CDR3 totals 16 residues. J gave up 7 bases and V 5 bases, and 14 bases lay outside the gene matches. The CDR3: CASSPWTGATFGGYTF. As DNA, the CDR3 is TGTGCCAGCAGCCCTTGGACAGGGGCAACTTTCGGTGGCTACACCTTC.

This clonotype was detected only a few times. V and J are TRBV11-2 and TRBJ2-3; TRBD2 might be the D (5 bases). The germline V gene encodes CDR1 SGHAT and CDR2 FQNNGV. Trimming stripped 8 bases from V and 4 bases from J, with 16 bases between. This CDR3 spans 14 amino acids. CDR3 sequence (DNA): TGTGCCAGCGGACGGGGTAGCGTCGCAGATACGCAGTATTTT. It encodes CASGRGSVADTQYF.

This clonotype was seen many times. The chain couples TRBV6-5 to TRBJ1-1; D call uncertain. Germline lookup yields CDR1 MNHEY and CDR2 SVGAGI. The CDR3 has 15 amino acids. With 2 bases removed from V and 3 bases from J, the gap between germline ends came to 13 bases. CDR3 residues: CASSYGGRRDTEAFF. CDR3 nucleotides: TGTGCCAGCAGTTACGGAGGGCGCCGGGACACTGAAGCTTTCTTT.

In this sample, this clonotype turned up a few times. The chain recombines TRBV18 with TRBJ2-3, with 7 bases aligning to TRBD1. The germline V gene encodes CDR1 KGHSH and CDR2 LQKENI. The CDR3 spans 16 residues. Unmatched junction bases numbered 8, after V lost 5 bases and J lost 0 bases. As DNA, the CDR3 is TGTGCCAGCTCATCACAGGGACAGCCTAGCACAGATACGCAGTATTTT. It is translated as CASSSQGQPSTDTQYF.

In its sample, this clonotype was seen many times. V gene TRBV7-9 combines with J gene TRBJ2-3; perhaps D is TRBD1 or TRBD2 (5 bases each). This CDR3 is 16 amino acids long. Looked up from germline, CDR1 is SEHNR and CDR2 is FQNEAQ (reference sequence). Trimming took off 4 bases at V and 3 bases at J, with 17 bases between the two ends. The chain's CDR3 is CASSSLGTQETDTQYF. In DNA form, the CDR3 reads TGTGCCAGCAGCTCCCTCGGGACCCAGGAGACAGATACGCAGTATTTT.

A few counts support this clonotype. The genes are TRBV7-9 and TRBJ2-4; tentative D call: TRBD2 (5 bases). V was trimmed by 5 bases and J by 10 bases, leaving 12 bases between them. Looked up from germline, CDR1 is SEHNR and CDR2 is FQNEAQ (reference sequence). The CDR3 length is 12 residues. The CDR3 region has the DNA TGTGCCAGCAGCGTACGCGGGTTTATTCAGTACTTC. This encodes CASSVRGFIQYF.

This clonotype was detected many times. The chain employs TRBV30 and TRBJ2-3, with D possibly being TRBD2 (6 bases). The germline gives CDR1 GTSNPN, CDR2 SVGIG (reference sequence). V lost 4 bases and J 2 bases, leaving 10 bases between the germline ends. This CDR3 has 13 residues. CDR3 nucleotides: TGTGCCTGGAATGGCGGGGTCACAGATACGCAGTATTTT. As protein: CAWNGGVTDTQYF.

In this sample, this clonotype turned up many times. The chain employs TRBV2 and TRBJ2-5; 8 bases are a match to TRBD2. The CDR3 spans 15 residues. V gave up 1 base and J gave up 5 bases; unmatched junction bases: 6. Germline assignment: CDR1 SNHLY and CDR2 FYNNEI. CDR3 nucleotides: TGTGCCAGCAGTGAAGTTCCGGGGGGGCAGGAGACCCAGTACTTC. Translating it yields CASSEVPGGQETQYF.

J is TRBJ2-1 and V is TRBV29-1; tentative D call: TRBD1 (5 bases). This CDR3 has 13 amino acids. Trimming shortened V by 3 bases and J by 7 bases, and 13 bases separated the two germline ends. CDR1 and CDR2 from the germline V gene are SQVTM and ANQGSEA. The CDR3 bases are TGCAGCGTTGATGCAGGGCTGGGTAATGAGCAGTTCTTC. Protein sequence: CSVDAGLGNEQFF.